This T cell receptor beta chain was identified during a study of T cells expressing NK-cell markers. Across the study: According to the study, TCR beta repertoires originated from sorted CD3+CD56+NKG2C+, CD3+CD56+NKG2C- and CD3+CD56-NKG2C+ T cells.

The TCR beta cDNA came from 5'RACE template switching with UMIs. Reprocessing the 5' RACE reads, TCRdb reports a single entry for every CDR3 protein and omits DNA. Its listing shows approximately 380,000 distinct CDR3 sequences. Turning to this clonotype: The antigen is unknown.

General study findings and limits: NKG2C+ dominant clonotypes from roughly 6 donors made up roughly 1.0-8% of CD8+ T cells. Similarly, these clonotypes led the CD3+CD56-NKG2C+ fraction as well in a few donors.

The CDR3 is 16 residues long. The rearrangement uses TRBV12-3 or TRBV12-4 and TRBJ2-5; absent DNA, TCRdb's TRBD1 call cannot be checked. The receptor was isolated from a man aged 18 to 69 in good health. The sample was blood T cells: a sorted CD56 or NKG2C T cell subset, CD4+ or CD8+ T cells, or bulk PBMC T cells (not recorded which). CDR3 region: CASSSRADIARETQYF.